The 9 T cell receptor beta chains given below trace back to one sample, sequenced in a study of blood T cells in healthy people across ages (dated by TCRdb to between 2015 and 2016). The protocol used for the library was 5' RACE. A second PCR of about 6 to 11 cycles was run with a J-beta primer mix and a sample-barcoded 5' primer. TCRdb itself trimmed the public reads at Q25 with fastp, ran MiXCR and retained productive beta chains. Identical CDR3 proteins give one entry, which carries the most common genes and DNA. A total of fewer than 2,000,000 distinct CDR3 sequences appear in this sample, approximately 40% of them only once. The ten largest clones add up to roughly 23% of the sample. The sequencing input was blood. The receptor source for this set is a human donor in good health.

The chain couples TRBV20-1 to TRBJ2-1; D call uncertain. TRBJ2-7 matches the DNA end more closely, so the J call is doubtful. Germline values: CDR1 DFQATT, CDR2 SNEGSKA (reference sequence). This CDR3 has 14 amino acids. The CDR3 sequence: CSARGTFSYNEQYF. In DNA form, the CDR3 reads TGCAGTGCTAGAGGCACCTTCTCCTACAATGAGCAGTACTTC.

The V and J genes are TRBV13 and TRBJ1-2; D unclear. V was pared by 5 bases and J by 6 bases, with 19 bases between. Germline V gene data show CDR1 as PRHDT and CDR2 as FYEKMQ (reference sequence). CDR3 length equals 15 residues. The CDR3 is CASSPRPVGYNGYTF. DNA of the CDR3: TGTGCCAGCAGCCCACGGCCGGTGGGGTACAATGGCTACACCTTC.

In its sample, this clonotype was seen a few times. This chain's CDR3 is CASSLQGSNYQPQHF. DNA of the CDR3: TGTGCCAGCAGCTTGCAGGGGTCAAATTATCAGCCCCAGCATTTT. V is TRBV7-2 and J is TRBJ1-5, with D maybe TRBD1 (6 bases). Germline CDR1 SGHTA, CDR2 FQGNSA. The CDR3 has 15 amino acids. Trimming removed 3 bases at V and 5 bases at J, with 14 bases between.

The chain is built from TRBV7-2 and TRBJ2-5; 9 bases are shared with TRBD2. J gave up 7 bases and V 3 bases, and 9 bases lay outside the gene matches. The CDR3 has 15 residues. Germline V lookup: CDR1 SGHTA, CDR2 FQGNSA. DNA for the CDR3: TGTGCCAGCAGCTTGCAGCGGGGGGCCGAGGGGACCCAGTACTTC. It specifies CASSLQRGAEGTQYF.

This chain connects TRBV7-8 to TRBJ2-3, with D uncertain. Germline V gene sequence: CDR1 SGHVS, CDR2 FQNEAQ. This CDR3 spans 18 amino acids. V was cut by 5 bases and J by 1 base, with 22 bases left in between. CDR3 in amino acids: CASSPIEGHGAGTDTQYF. CDR3 nucleotides: TGTGCCAGCAGCCCGATCGAAGGTCATGGTGCGGGCACAGATACGCAGTATTTT.

A few counts support this clonotype. This chain connects TRBV29-1 to TRBJ2-7; the match to TRBD2 covers 11 bases. With V trimmed by 7 bases and J by 7 bases, 9 bases remained unmatched. Germline-derived CDR1 and CDR2 are SQVTM and ANQGSEA. This CDR3 region has 13 residues. In DNA form, the CDR3 reads TGCAGCGGGAGGACTAGCGGGCGGAATGAGCAGTACTTC. Protein: CSGRTSGRNEQYF.

The chain carries TRBV6-1 and TRBJ1-2; D is uncertain. The V gene lost 2 bases and the J gene lost 8 bases, with 9 bases spanning the gap. The CDR3 is 12 amino acids. CDR1 is MNHNS, CDR2 SASEGT, per germline. CDR3 in amino acids: CASSESLRGYTF. In nucleotides, the CDR3 is TGTGCCAGCAGTGAATCCCTTAGGGGCTACACCTTC.

The rearrangement uses TRBV12-3 or TRBV12-4 and TRBJ1-5; TRBD1 agrees at 7 bases. The ends lost 4 bases at V and 5 bases at J; junction bases unmatched: 8. The CDR3 sequence is 15 residues long. This CDR3 is CASSSRQGGYQPQHF. CDR3 bases: TGTGCCAGCAGTTCGCGACAGGGAGGTTATCAGCCCCAGCATTTT.

CDR3 DNA sequence: TGTGCCAGCAGCCAAATGACGGGTGGAGAGACCCAGTACTTC. This translates into CASSQMTGGETQYF. This chain connects TRBV4-2 to TRBJ2-5; the D is unclear. Germline V lookup: CDR1 LGHNA, CDR2 YNFKEQ. Trimming stripped 2 bases from V and 4 bases from J, with 11 bases between. This CDR3 comprises 14 residues.